This TCR beta chain was sequenced for a study of molecular identifiers for immune sequencing clone quantification. The study, taken as a whole, reports: It was shown that clones above 20 RNA copies held over 98% of effector molecules, but under 1% in naive cells.

Per germline, CDR1 MDHEN and CDR2 SYDVKM. This CDR3 is 14 amino acids long. TCRdb ran MiXCR on the PCR reads and lists one entry per CDR3 protein. Of a few hundred thousand distinct CDR3 sequences in the sample, 20% to 25% were seen once. With regard to this clonotype: No antigen is known for it. One junction end does not reproduce the germline sequence, and a read error may be involved.

Sequencing was done on a sample of naive CD8+ T cells from blood, with Jurkat cell RNA spiked in. Subset in this sample: FACS-sorted CD8+CD4-CCR7+CD45RA+ naive T cells. The sequence derives from a human donor in good health. Some libraries in this study had Jurkat cell RNA spiked in. V gene TRBV28 combines with J gene TRBJ2-7; no clear D gene. DNA for the CDR3: TGTGTCAGCAGTTGGCAGCGATTTTCATACGAGCAGTACTTC. It codes for CVSSWQRFSYEQYF.